The entry that follows covers one TCR beta chain sequence. The antigen remains unidentified. This specimen comes from a study of OX40 agonist ivuxolimab in advanced cancers. Study at large: Ivuxolimab, which patients received intravenously every 2 weeks, was dosed at 0.01 to 10 mg/kg. Partial responses, seen in three patients, involved one hepatocellular carcinoma and two cutaneous melanomas.

Study-level points and caveats: Some patients without response likewise showed low normalized clonal expansion.

CDR3 length: 15 residues. Trimming took 1 base from V and 3 from J; bases not matched to a gene: 5. CDR1 and CDR2 from the germline V gene are SGHDN and FVKESK. Profiling relied on immunoSEQ multiplex PCR, and the TCRdb table lists in-frame clones only, not all of them. This sample yields over 70,000 clones, of which 60% to 80% are seen a single time; roughly 5.4% belongs to the top ten. This TCR was sampled from an adult with an advanced solid tumor such as melanoma, head and neck, liver or kidney cancer. The rearrangement uses TRBV14 and TRBJ2-5; TRBD2 agrees at 7 bases. This material consisted of CD4+ or CD8+ T cells sorted from blood, taken in a trial of the OX40 agonist ivuxolimab. CDR3 residues: CASSQVVSGEETQYF. The CDR3, as DNA: TGTGCCAGCAGCCAAGTTGTCAGCGGGGAAGAGACCCAGTACTTC.